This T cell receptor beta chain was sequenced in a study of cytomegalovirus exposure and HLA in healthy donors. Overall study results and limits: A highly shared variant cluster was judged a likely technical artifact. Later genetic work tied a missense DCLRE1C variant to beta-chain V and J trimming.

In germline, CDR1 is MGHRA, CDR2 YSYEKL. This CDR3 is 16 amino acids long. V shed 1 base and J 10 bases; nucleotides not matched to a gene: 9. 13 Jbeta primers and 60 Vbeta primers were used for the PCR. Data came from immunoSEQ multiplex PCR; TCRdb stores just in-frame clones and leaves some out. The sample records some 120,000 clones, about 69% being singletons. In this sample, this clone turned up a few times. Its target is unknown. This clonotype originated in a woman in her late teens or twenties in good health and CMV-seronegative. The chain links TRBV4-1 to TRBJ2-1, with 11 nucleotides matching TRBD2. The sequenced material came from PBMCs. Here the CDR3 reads CASSQGDSGGAGEQFF. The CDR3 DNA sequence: TGCGCCAGCAGCCAAGGGGATAGCGGGGGGGCCGGAGAGCAGTTCTTC.